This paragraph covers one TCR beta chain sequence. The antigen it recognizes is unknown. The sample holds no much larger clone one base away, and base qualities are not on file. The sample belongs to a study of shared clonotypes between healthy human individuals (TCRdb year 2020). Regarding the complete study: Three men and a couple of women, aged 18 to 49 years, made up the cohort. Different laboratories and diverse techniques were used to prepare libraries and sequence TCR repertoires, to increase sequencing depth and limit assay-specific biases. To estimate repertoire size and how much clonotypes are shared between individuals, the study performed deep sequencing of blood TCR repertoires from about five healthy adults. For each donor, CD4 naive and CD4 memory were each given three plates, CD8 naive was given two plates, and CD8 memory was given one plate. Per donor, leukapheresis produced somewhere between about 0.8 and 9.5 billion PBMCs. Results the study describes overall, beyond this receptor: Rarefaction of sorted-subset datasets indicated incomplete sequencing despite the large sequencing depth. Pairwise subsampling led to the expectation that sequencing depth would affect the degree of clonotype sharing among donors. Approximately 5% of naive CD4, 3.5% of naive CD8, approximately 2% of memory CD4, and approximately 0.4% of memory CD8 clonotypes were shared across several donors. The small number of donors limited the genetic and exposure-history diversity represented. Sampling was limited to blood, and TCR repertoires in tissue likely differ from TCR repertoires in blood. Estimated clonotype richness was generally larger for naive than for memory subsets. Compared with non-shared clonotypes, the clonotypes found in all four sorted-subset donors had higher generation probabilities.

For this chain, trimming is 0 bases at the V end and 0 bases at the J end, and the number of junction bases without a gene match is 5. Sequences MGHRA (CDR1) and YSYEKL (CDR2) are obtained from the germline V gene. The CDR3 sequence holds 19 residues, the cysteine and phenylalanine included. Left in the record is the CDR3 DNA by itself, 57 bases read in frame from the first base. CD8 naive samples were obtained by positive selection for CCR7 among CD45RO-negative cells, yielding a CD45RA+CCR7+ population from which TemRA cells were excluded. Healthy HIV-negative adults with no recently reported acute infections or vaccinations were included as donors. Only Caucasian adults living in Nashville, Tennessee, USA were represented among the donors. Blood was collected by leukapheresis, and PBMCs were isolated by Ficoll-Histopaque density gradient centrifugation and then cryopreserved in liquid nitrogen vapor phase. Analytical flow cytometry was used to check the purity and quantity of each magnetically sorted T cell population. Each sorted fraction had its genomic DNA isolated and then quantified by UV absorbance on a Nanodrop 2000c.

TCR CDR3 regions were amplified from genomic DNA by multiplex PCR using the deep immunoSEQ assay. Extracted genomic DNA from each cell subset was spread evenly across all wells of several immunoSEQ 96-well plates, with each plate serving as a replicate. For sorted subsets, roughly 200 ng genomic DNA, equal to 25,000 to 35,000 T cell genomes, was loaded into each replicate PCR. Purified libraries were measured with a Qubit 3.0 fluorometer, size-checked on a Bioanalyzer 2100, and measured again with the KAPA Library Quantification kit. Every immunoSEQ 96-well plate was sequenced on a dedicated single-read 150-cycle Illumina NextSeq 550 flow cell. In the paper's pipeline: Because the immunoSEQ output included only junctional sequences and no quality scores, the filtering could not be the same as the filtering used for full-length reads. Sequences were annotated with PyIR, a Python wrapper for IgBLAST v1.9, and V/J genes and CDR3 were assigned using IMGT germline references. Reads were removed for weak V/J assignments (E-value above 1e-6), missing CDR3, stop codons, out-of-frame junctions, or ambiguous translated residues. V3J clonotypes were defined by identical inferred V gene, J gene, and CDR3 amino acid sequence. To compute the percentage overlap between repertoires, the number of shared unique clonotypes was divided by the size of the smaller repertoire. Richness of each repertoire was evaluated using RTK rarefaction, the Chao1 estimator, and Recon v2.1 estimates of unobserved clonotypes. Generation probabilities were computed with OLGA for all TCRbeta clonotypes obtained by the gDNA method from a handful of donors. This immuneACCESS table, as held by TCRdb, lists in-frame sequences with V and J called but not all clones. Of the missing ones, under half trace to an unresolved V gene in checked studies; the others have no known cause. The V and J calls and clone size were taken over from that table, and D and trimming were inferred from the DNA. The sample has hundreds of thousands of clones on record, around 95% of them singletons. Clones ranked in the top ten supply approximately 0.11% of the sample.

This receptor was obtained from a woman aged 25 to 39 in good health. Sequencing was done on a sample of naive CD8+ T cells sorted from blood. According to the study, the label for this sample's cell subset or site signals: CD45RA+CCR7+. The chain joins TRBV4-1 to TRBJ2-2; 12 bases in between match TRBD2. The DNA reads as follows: TGCGCCAGCAGCCAAGATCACCTAGCGGGAGGGACGAACACCGGGGAGCTGTTTTTT. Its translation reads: CASSQDHLAGGTNTGELFF.